Shown below are 32 T cell receptor beta chains from a single sample sequenced in a study of OX40 agonist ivuxolimab in advanced cancers. Profiling relied on immunoSEQ multiplex PCR, and the TCRdb table lists in-frame clones only, not all of them. In the table there are about 33,000 clones, roughly nine tenths of which are singletons. Sequencing used CD4+ or CD8+ T cells sorted from blood, obtained in a trial of the OX40 agonist ivuxolimab. The source is an adult with an advanced solid tumor such as melanoma, head and neck, liver or kidney cancer.

The chain employs TRBV12-5 and TRBJ1-5, with D maybe TRBD1 (6 bases). V was trimmed by 1 base and J by 3 bases, leaving 7 bases between them. The CDR3 is 14 residues long. Germline V lookup: CDR1 LGHNT, CDR2 FRNRAP. CDR3 bases: TGTGCTAGTGGTTTGGGGGGGCACAATCAGCCCCAGCATTTT. It translates to CASGLGGHNQPQHF.

This clone has just one count. The CDR3 region has the DNA TGCAGCGTTGAGGCAGGCAACTATGGCTACACCTTC. Protein sequence: CSVEAGNYGYTF. The chain carries TRBV29-1 and TRBJ1-2; D ambiguous. V gave up 3 bases and J gave up 2 bases, with 7 bases separating them. CDR1 is SQVTM and CDR2 is ANQGSEA in the germline V gene. CDR3 length equals 12 residues.

The chain is built from TRBV19 and TRBJ1-4; no clear D. CDR3 length: 14 residues. Trimming removed 5 bases at V and 8 bases at J, with 15 bases between. Looked up from germline, CDR1 is LNHDA and CDR2 is SQIVND (reference sequence). The CDR3 DNA sequence: TGTGCCAGTAGTTTGGTCCCAAGGAAGGAAAAACTGTTTTTT. This codes for CASSLVPRKEKLFF. Complete variable domain (other parts from reference TRBV19 and TRBJ1-4): DGGITQSPKYLFRKEGQNVTLSCEQNLNHDAMYWYRQDPGQGLRLIYYSQIVNDFQKGDIAEGYSVSREKKESFPLTVTSAQKNPTAFYLCASSLVPRKEKLFFGSGTQLSVL.

This clone was counted a single time. This chain connects TRBV11-1 to TRBJ2-5; 9 bases align to TRBD1. The junction had 8 bases not matched to a gene; V was cut back by 5 bases and J by 1 base. This CDR3 spans 16 amino acids. Germline assignment: CDR1 SGHAT and CDR2 FQDESV (reference sequence). The CDR3 coding sequence is TGTGCCAGCAGCGAGAGGACAGGGGTTACCCAAGAGACCCAGTACTTC. Encoded protein: CASSERTGVTQETQYF.

The chain joins TRBV5-6 to TRBJ2-5; the D is unclear. The germline V gene has CDR1 SGHDT and CDR2 YYEEEE. Trimming took 4 bases from V and 0 from J, leaving 10 bases between them. The CDR3 totals 14 residues. The CDR3 here is CASSVQGNQETQYF. In DNA form, the CDR3 reads TGTGCCAGCAGCGTGCAAGGCAACCAAGAGACCCAGTACTTC.

The chain has TRBV25-1 and TRBJ2-2; D unresolved. CDR3 length equals 15 residues. In germline, CDR1 is MGHDK, CDR2 SYGVNS. V dropped 3 bases and J dropped 5 bases, with 13 bases sitting between them. CDR3 region: CASSDTRILTGELFF. In DNA, the CDR3 is TGTGCCAGCAGTGATACCCGGATCTTGACCGGGGAGCTGTTTTTT.

The V and J genes are TRBV6-4 and TRBJ1-2; D is undetermined. This CDR3 has 15 residues. Trimming stripped 3 bases from V and 4 bases from J, with 15 bases between. Germline V gene data show CDR1 as MRHNA and CDR2 as SNTAGT. CDR3 in amino acids: CASSEAVGVGYGYTF. CDR3 sequence (DNA): TGTGCCAGCAGTGAGGCCGTCGGGGTGGGCTATGGCTACACCTTC.

This sequence joins TRBV2 and TRBJ2-5, with D possibly being TRBD1 (6 bases). This CDR3 is 13 amino acids long. The germline V gene has CDR1 SNHLY and CDR2 FYNNEI. Between the trimmed V and J ends, which lost 6 bases and 5 bases, there was a span of 13 bases. CDR3 sequence (DNA): TGTGCCAGCAGGGGGGCCGGAGAGGAGACCCAGTACTTC. Translation gives CASRGAGEETQYF.

V gene TRBV19 combines with J gene TRBJ2-2; D ambiguous. Germline values: CDR1 LNHDA, CDR2 SQIVND (reference sequence). The CDR3 totals 15 residues. V was cut by 3 bases and J by 1 base, with 9 bases left in between. The CDR3 protein is CASSMMGVNTGELFF. The CDR3 bases are TGTGCCAGTAGTATGATGGGCGTGAACACCGGGGAGCTGTTTTTT.

The chain recombines TRBV7-2 with TRBJ1-1; the D gene is possibly TRBD1 (6 bases). Germline-derived CDR1 and CDR2 are SGHTA and FQGNSA. This CDR3 comprises 13 residues. Deletions cut 6 bases from V and 7 bases from J, with 15 bases between. The CDR3, as DNA: TGTGCCAGCAGTTTCCCGGGGGCGTTTGAAGCTTTCTTT. This sequence encodes CASSFPGAFEAFF.

The J gene is TRBJ1-5, the V gene TRBV6-5; D call uncertain. Trimming removed 10 bases from V and 3 bases from J, with 13 bases in between. Germline assignment: CDR1 MNHEY and CDR2 SVGAGI. The CDR3 runs to 13 residues. DNA for the CDR3: TGTGCCACCCGCGTAGGAACCAATCAGCCCCAGCATTTT. The encoded protein is CATRVGTNQPQHF.

The rearrangement joins TRBV28 to TRBJ2-1; TRBD2 aligns across 9 bases. Trimming removed 5 bases from V and 4 bases from J; junction bases left unmatched: 6. CDR1 is MDHEN, CDR2 SYDVKM, per germline. The CDR3 sequence is 15 residues long. CDR3 loop: CASSGLAGKYNEQFF. CDR3 sequence (DNA): TGTGCCAGCAGTGGGCTAGCGGGAAAGTACAATGAGCAGTTCTTC.

The chain is built from TRBV9 and TRBJ2-5; 9 bases match TRBD1. V dropped 0 bases and J dropped 4; count of bases not matched to a gene: 10. The CDR3 extends over 17 amino acids. CDR1 and CDR2 from the germline V gene are SGDLS and YYNGEE. The CDR3 loop is CASSVGGGQGFGETQYF. CDR3 DNA: TGTGCCAGCAGCGTAGGTGGGGGACAGGGTTTCGGAGAGACCCAGTACTTC.

The chain couples TRBV7-2 to TRBJ2-4; 10 bases are shared with TRBD2. This CDR3 is 16 amino acids long. V was clipped by 0 bases and J by 7 bases; unmatched bases: 6. The germline gives CDR1 SGHTA, CDR2 FQGNSA. This CDR3 reads CASSLASLAGVNIQYF. Here the CDR3 DNA reads TGTGCCAGCAGCTTAGCATCCCTAGCGGGAGTGAACATTCAGTACTTC.

The gene calls are TRBV11-3 and TRBJ2-2; TRBD1 agrees at 9 bases. J gave up 3 bases and V 1 base, and 6 bases lay outside the gene matches. Germline loops: CDR1 SGHNT, CDR2 YENEEA. The CDR3 is made up of 17 amino acids. CDR3 DNA: TGTGCCAGCAGCTTAGGGTCCGGGACAGGGTACACCGGGGAGCTGTTTTTT. Its protein is CASSLGSGTGYTGELFF.

This chain uses TRBV6-6 with TRBJ1-1; 8 bases match TRBD1. The CDR3 spans 16 residues. The germline CDR1 and CDR2 sequences are MNHNY and SVGAGI (reference sequence). Unmatched junction bases numbered 6, after V lost 3 bases and J lost 0 bases. CDR3 protein: CASSYGTGLVNTEAFF. The CDR3, as DNA: TGTGCCAGCAGTTATGGGACAGGCTTAGTGAACACTGAAGCTTTCTTT.

The rearrangement uses TRBV4-2 and TRBJ1-5; tentative D call: TRBD1 (5 bases). V lost 1 base and J 2 bases, leaving 15 bases between the germline ends. Germline CDR1 and CDR2: LGHNA and YNFKEQ. The CDR3 spans 17 residues. The CDR3 here is CASSQAAGVSGNQPQHF. Written as DNA, the CDR3 is TGTGCCAGCAGCCAAGCGGCGGGGGTTAGTGGCAATCAGCCCCAGCATTTT.

The chain uses TRBV5-1 and TRBJ2-2; 12 bases map to TRBD2. Trimming at V came to 7 bases and at J to 4 bases, leaving 8 bases not matched to a gene. Looked up from germline, CDR1 is SGHRS and CDR2 is YFSETQ. This CDR3 spans 16 amino acids. The CDR3 region has the DNA TGCGCCAGCGGGCTAGCGGGAGGGCCCGGCACCGGGGAGCTGTTTTTT. Translation gives CASGLAGGPGTGELFF. Full variable domain (outside the CDR3, taken from reference TRBV5-1 and TRBJ2-2): KAGVTQTPRYLIKTRGQQVTLSCSPISGHRSVSWYQQTPGQGLQFLFEYFSETQRNKGNFPGRFSGRQFSNSRSEMNVSTLELGDSALYLCASGLAGGPGTGELFFGEGSRLTVL.

The V and J genes are TRBV7-9 and TRBJ2-2; D is unclear. The CDR3 extends over 12 amino acids. CDR1 is SEHNR, CDR2 FQNEAQ, per germline (reference sequence). Trimming pared 1 base from V and 3 bases from J, leaving 0 bases between. CDR3: CASSLDTGELFF. In nucleotides, the CDR3 is TGTGCCAGCAGCTTAGACACCGGGGAGCTGTTTTTT.

The V and J genes are TRBV12-5 and TRBJ2-1; 9 bases are shared with TRBD2. CDR3 length equals 16 residues. Unmatched junction bases numbered 16, after V lost 7 bases and J lost 9 bases. The germline V gene encodes CDR1 LGHNT and CDR2 FRNRAP. The DNA of the CDR3 is TGTGCTAGTGCCGAAGGATCGCTAGCGGGAAGGCGTGAGCAGTTCTTC. It is translated as CASAEGSLAGRREQFF.

The V and J genes are TRBV14 and TRBJ2-5; possibly TRBD1 for D (6 bases). This CDR3 region has 12 residues. Looked up from germline, CDR1 is SGHDN and CDR2 is FVKESK. Trimming shortened V by 9 bases and J by 5 bases, and 13 bases separated the two germline ends. The CDR3 spells CASGTTRETQYF. CDR3 bases: TGTGCCAGTGGGACAACGCGGGAGACCCAGTACTTC.

The J gene is TRBJ2-2, the V gene TRBV5-1; D is unclear. Germline V CDR1 and CDR2: SGHRS, YFSETQ. Trimming cost V 2 bases and J 4 bases, with 6 bases left between them. The CDR3 consists of 13 residues. The chain's CDR3 is CASSFTSTGELFF. CDR3 DNA: TGCGCCAGCAGCTTTACGAGCACCGGGGAGCTGTTTTTT.

The chain is built from TRBV2 and TRBJ1-2, with D uncertain. The CDR3 totals 13 residues. V was pared by 6 bases and J by 8 bases, with 16 bases between. Germline V gives CDR1 SNHLY, CDR2 FYNNEI. The CDR3 reads CASRSPRGGGYTF. The CDR3 region has the DNA TGTGCCAGCAGATCTCCCCGAGGTGGGGGCTACACCTTC.

The rearrangement joins TRBV19 to TRBJ1-5; tentative D call: TRBD1 (6 bases). Germline CDR1 is LNHDA and CDR2 is SQIVND (reference sequence). CDR3 length equals 14 residues. The V and J ends lost 2 bases and 6 bases respectively, with 11 bases between them. The CDR3 bases are TGTGCCAGTAGTATAAAGGCAGGGGTTCAGCCCCAGCATTTT. It is translated as CASSIKAGVQPQHF. Supplemented by reference TRBV19 and TRBJ1-5, the full variable domain reads DGGITQSPKYLFRKEGQNVTLSCEQNLNHDAMYWYRQDPGQGLRLIYYSQIVNDFQKGDIAEGYSVSREKKESFPLTVTSAQKNPTAFYLCASSIKAGVQPQHFGDGTRLSIL.

This clone was seen only a few times. V gene TRBV6-5 combines with J gene TRBJ1-1, with unresolved D. In germline, CDR1 is MNHEY, CDR2 SVGAGI. CDR3 length equals 13 residues. V lost 5 bases to trimming and J lost 3 bases, with 10 bases between them. The CDR3 nucleotides are TGTGCCAGCAGTAACCAGCGGGACACTGAAGCTTTCTTT. Its translation is CASSNQRDTEAFF.

CDR3 in amino acids: CASSKARPTYEQYF. As DNA, the CDR3 is TGTGCCAGTAGTAAGGCAAGACCAACCTACGAGCAGTACTTC. The rearrangement joins TRBV19 to TRBJ2-7; D unresolved. This CDR3 spans 14 amino acids. Trimming pared 4 bases from V and 2 bases from J, leaving 12 bases between. Germline assignment: CDR1 LNHDA and CDR2 SQIVND (reference sequence).

This chain joins TRBV18 and TRBJ2-5; 7 bases fit TRBD1. V was clipped by 7 bases and J by 1 base; unmatched bases: 3. This CDR3 is 13 amino acids long. Germline lookup yields CDR1 KGHSH and CDR2 LQKENI. For the CDR3, the DNA is TGTGCCAGCTTACGACAGGGCCAAGAGACCCAGTACTTC. It encodes CASLRQGQETQYF.

The rearrangement links TRBV7-2 to TRBJ2-2; 7 bases match TRBD2. Germline V CDR1 and CDR2: SGHTA, FQGNSA. The CDR3 is 15 amino acids. The V and J ends lost 1 base and 4 bases, in that order; junction bases with no gene match: 3. In nucleotides, the CDR3 is TGTGCCAGCAGCTTAGACGGGAGGCGCACCGGGGAGCTGTTTTTT. This codes for CASSLDGRRTGELFF. Filled out from reference TRBV7-2 and TRBJ2-2, the complete variable domain reads GAGVSQSPSNKVTEKGKDVELRCDPISGHTALYWYRQSLGQGLEFLIYFQGNSAPDKSGLPSDRFSAERTGGSVSTLTIQRTQQEDSAVYLCASSLDGRRTGELFFGEGSRLTVL.

The CDR3 sequence: CASSLGQGWKNTEAFF. The CDR3, as DNA: TGTGCCAGCAGTTTGGGACAGGGGTGGAAGAACACTGAAGCTTTCTTT. The genes are TRBV28 and TRBJ1-1, with 10 bases fitting TRBD1. Germline values: CDR1 MDHEN, CDR2 SYDVKM. Trimming cost V 3 bases and J 1 base; bases outside gene matches: 5. This CDR3 spans 16 amino acids. The full variable domain, in which reference TRBV28 and TRBJ1-1 provide the parts outside the CDR3, is DVKVTQSSRYLVKRTGEKVFLECVQDMDHENMFWYRQDPGLGLRLIYFSYDVKMKEKGDIPEGYSVSREKKERFSLILESASTNQTSMYLCASSLGQGWKNTEAFFGQGTRLTVV.

This chain connects TRBV19 to TRBJ1-1; possibly TRBD1 for D (6 bases). This CDR3 has 13 residues. The germline V gene has CDR1 LNHDA and CDR2 SQIVND (reference sequence). The ends were cut back, 3 bases at V and 4 bases at J, with 9 bases in the middle. The DNA for the CDR3 is TGTGCCAGTAGTATTGGACAGCTCACTGAAGCTTTCTTT. Protein: CASSIGQLTEAFF.

CDR3 in amino acids: CASSFFKYGYTF. DNA of the CDR3: TGTGCCAGCAGTTTTTTTAAATATGGCTACACCTTC. The V call is TRBV28, the J call TRBJ1-2; D remains unclear. There are 12 residues in the CDR3. Between the trimmed V and J ends, which lost 3 bases and 5 bases, there was a span of 7 bases. Germline loops: CDR1 MDHEN, CDR2 SYDVKM.

The genes are TRBV2 and TRBJ2-1; 13 positions match TRBD2. The trim removed 4 bases at V and 4 bases at J, leaving 1 base unmatched. The germline gives CDR1 SNHLY, CDR2 FYNNEI. CDR3 length equals 15 residues. The CDR3 bases are TGTGCCAGCAGTGGGGGACTAGCGGGGTACAATGAGCAGTTCTTC. This codes for CASSGGLAGYNEQFF.